Listed below are T cell receptor beta chains from one sample, sequenced in a study of T cell changes during pregnancy in multiple sclerosis. TCRdb's copy holds only in-frame clones and misses some; the assay was immunoSEQ multiplex PCR. This sample yields some 120,000 clones, of which about 95% are seen a single time; about 0.45% belongs to the top ten. Sequencing was performed on peripheral blood, taken after pregnancy. These receptors were collected from a female donor with multiple sclerosis, enrolled in a pregnancy study. CDR3s include the opening cysteine and the closing phenylalanine or tryptophan. The D gene is left open where the match is weak. Only some rows state a clone size, as once, few, many or a class for expanded clones.

d_call: TRBD2
v_call: TRBV7-2
j_call: TRBJ2-5
clone_size: .
cdr3_nt: TGTGCCAGCAGCTCAACACTAGCGGGAGGGCCAGGAGAGACCCAGTACTTC
cdr3_aa: CASSSTLAGGPGETQYF

d_call: TRBD2
v_call: TRBV28
j_call: TRBJ2-1
clone_size: .
cdr3_nt: TGTGCCAGCAGTCCCCCCGGGGACTACCTTGGAAATGAGCAGTTCTTC
cdr3_aa: CASSPPGDYLGNEQFF

d_call: TRBD1
v_call: TRBV5-1
j_call: TRBJ1-5
clone_size: .
cdr3_nt: TGCGCCAGCAGCTTGGGGGACAGGGGCGATCAGCCCCAGCATTTT
cdr3_aa: CASSLGDRGDQPQHF

d_call: TRBD1
v_call: TRBV19
j_call: TRBJ1-5
clone_size: .
cdr3_nt: TGTGCCAGTAGTATAGGCACAGGGGTAAGTGGCAATCAGCCCCAGCATTTT
cdr3_aa: CASSIGTGVSGNQPQHF

d_call: TRBD1
v_call: TRBV7-2
j_call: TRBJ1-5
clone_size: .
cdr3_nt: TGTGCCAGCAGTCGGACCGGGACAGGGGGTCAGCCCCAGCATTTT
cdr3_aa: CASSRTGTGGQPQHF

d_call: .
v_call: TRBV4-3
j_call: TRBJ2-7
clone_size: .
cdr3_nt: TGCGCCAGCAGCCAAGATCCATACCCTGTGGTAGCCGAGCAGTACTTC
cdr3_aa: CASSQDPYPVVAEQYF

d_call: .
v_call: TRBV28
j_call: TRBJ2-3
clone_size: .
cdr3_nt: TGTGCCAGCAGTTACTTAGATACGCAGTATTTT
cdr3_aa: CASSYLDTQYF

d_call: TRBD1
v_call: TRBV10-3
j_call: TRBJ1-2
clone_size: .
cdr3_nt: TGTGCCATCAGTGAGGACAGGGGGGCCTATGGCTACACCTTC
cdr3_aa: CAISEDRGAYGYTF

d_call: TRBD1
v_call: TRBV28
j_call: TRBJ1-2
clone_size: .
cdr3_nt: TGTGCCAGCAGTTACGGACAGGGGGCATATGGCTACACCTTC
cdr3_aa: CASSYGQGAYGYTF

d_call: TRBD2
v_call: TRBV5-1
j_call: TRBJ2-3
clone_size: .
cdr3_nt: TGCGCCAGCAGCTCCGGCGGGAGGGCTGCCACAGATACGCAGTATTTT
cdr3_aa: CASSSGGRAATDTQYF

d_call: TRBD2
v_call: TRBV7-2
j_call: TRBJ2-3
clone_size: .
cdr3_nt: TGTGCCAGCAGCTTAGTGGGACTATCCGTGAAGCAGTATTTT
cdr3_aa: CASSLVGLSVKQYF

d_call: TRBD1
v_call: TRBV28
j_call: TRBJ2-3
clone_size: .
cdr3_nt: TGTGCCAGCAGTCCCCCGACAGGGGGTCCCACAGATACGCAGTATTTT
cdr3_aa: CASSPPTGGPTDTQYF

d_call: .
v_call: TRBV5-1
j_call: TRBJ2-3
clone_size: .
cdr3_nt: TGCGCCAGCAGCTTGGGGACAGCAGATACGCAGTATTTT
cdr3_aa: CASSLGTADTQYF

d_call: .
v_call: TRBV27
j_call: TRBJ2-3
clone_size: .
cdr3_nt: TGTGCCAGCAGTTCCTCTCCGGATACGCAGTATTTT
cdr3_aa: CASSSSPDTQYF

d_call: TRBD2
v_call: TRBV7-2
j_call: TRBJ2-1
clone_size: .
cdr3_nt: TGTGCCAGCAGCCCTCGTAGAGCGCTAGCGGGAGTTAATGAGCAGTTCTTC
cdr3_aa: CASSPRRALAGVNEQFF

d_call: TRBD1
v_call: TRBV27
j_call: TRBJ2-7
clone_size: .
cdr3_nt: TGTGCCAGCAGTTTTCGGACAGGGTCCTCGAAGCAGTACTTC
cdr3_aa: CASSFRTGSSKQYF

d_call: .
v_call: TRBV28
j_call: TRBJ1-2
clone_size: .
cdr3_nt: TGTGCCAGCAGTTTATCCCCCGGTATTGCCTATGGCTACACCTTC
cdr3_aa: CASSLSPGIAYGYTF

d_call: TRBD1
v_call: TRBV28
j_call: TRBJ2-1
clone_size: .
cdr3_nt: TGTGCCAGCAGTTTATCAGACAGGGCGTTTAGGAATGAGCAGTTCTTC
cdr3_aa: CASSLSDRAFRNEQFF

d_call: .
v_call: TRBV27
j_call: TRBJ2-1
clone_size: .
cdr3_nt: TGTGCCAGCAGTTTATCCACGACTAGGGACAATGAGCAGTTCTTC
cdr3_aa: CASSLSTTRDNEQFF

d_call: .
v_call: TRBV21-1
j_call: TRBJ2-3
clone_size: .
cdr3_nt: TGTGCCAGCAGCAAAGTCGAGTCCGGGACTAGCCCAGTGAGGGTTCGTACAGATACGCAGTATTTT
cdr3_aa: CASSKVESGTSPVRVRTDTQYF

d_call: .
v_call: TRBV25-1
j_call: TRBJ1-1
clone_size: .
cdr3_nt: TGTGCCAGCAGTGAATTGTGGCCGAACACTGAAGCTTTCTTT
cdr3_aa: CASSELWPNTEAFF

d_call: .
v_call: TRBV19
j_call: TRBJ1-4
clone_size: .
cdr3_nt: TGTGCCAGTAGTATCTCAGGGAATGAAAAACTGTTTTTT
cdr3_aa: CASSISGNEKLFF

d_call: .
v_call: TRBV30
j_call: TRBJ2-6
clone_size: .
cdr3_nt: TGTGCCTGGAGTGTACGCACAGGCTTCCAAGCACTTCCTGGGGCCAACGTCCTGACTTTC
cdr3_aa: CAWSVRTGFQALPGANVLTF

d_call: TRBD1
v_call: TRBV9
j_call: TRBJ2-7
clone_size: .
cdr3_nt: TGTGCCAGCAGCGTAGGGGGGGACAGGGGCCACGAGCAGTACTTC
cdr3_aa: CASSVGGDRGHEQYF

d_call: .
v_call: TRBV6-1
j_call: TRBJ2-1
clone_size: .
cdr3_nt: TGTGCCAGCCGGGGGGCAGGGTACAATGAGCAGTTCTTC
cdr3_aa: CASRGAGYNEQFF

d_call: TRBD1
v_call: TRBV28
j_call: TRBJ1-4
clone_size: .
cdr3_nt: TGTGCCAGCCGGGGGACAGGGGGAAATGAAAAACTGTTTTTT
cdr3_aa: CASRGTGGNEKLFF

d_call: .
v_call: TRBV19
j_call: TRBJ2-1
clone_size: few
cdr3_nt: TGTGCCAGTAGGCCCGCCACGGATGAGCAGTTCTTC
cdr3_aa: CASRPATDEQFF

d_call: .
v_call: TRBV19
j_call: TRBJ1-4
clone_size: .
cdr3_nt: TGTGCCAGTAGTTCCCCTGATGAAAAACTGTTTTTT
cdr3_aa: CASSSPDEKLFF

d_call: .
v_call: TRBV28
j_call: TRBJ1-4
clone_size: .
cdr3_nt: TGTGCCAGCAGTTTGCCACCCGCTTTTTGGGGGCGTAATGAAAAACTGTTTTTT
cdr3_aa: CASSLPPAFWGRNEKLFF

d_call: TRBD1
v_call: TRBV6-6
j_call: TRBJ1-5
clone_size: once
cdr3_nt: TGTGCTAGCAGTTACCCACCGGGACAGACGAATCAGCCCCAGCATTTT
cdr3_aa: CASSYPPGQTNQPQHF

d_call: TRBD1
v_call: TRBV7-2
j_call: TRBJ2-2
clone_size: .
cdr3_nt: TGTGCCAGCAACGACAGGGGAAGGGACGGGGAGCTGTTTTTT
cdr3_aa: CASNDRGRDGELFF

d_call: .
v_call: TRBV6-6
j_call: TRBJ2-7
clone_size: once
cdr3_nt: TGTGCCAGCAGTTGGGGCAGCACCTACGAGCAGTACTTC
cdr3_aa: CASSWGSTYEQYF

d_call: TRBD2
v_call: TRBV29-1
j_call: TRBJ2-7
clone_size: .
cdr3_nt: TGCAGCGTTGAGGGGCTAGCGGGGGGGAGTCCCTACGAGCAGTACTTC
cdr3_aa: CSVEGLAGGSPYEQYF

d_call: .
v_call: TRBV6-1
j_call: TRBJ1-4
clone_size: .
cdr3_nt: TGTGCCAGCAGTGAAGAGGCCGGCGGGGGTTGGGATGAAAAACTGTTTTTT
cdr3_aa: CASSEEAGGGWDEKLFF

d_call: TRBD1
v_call: TRBV28
j_call: TRBJ2-7
clone_size: .
cdr3_nt: TGTGCCAGCAGTTACTCCGGGACAGGCTTTACTACTAAGTACTTC
cdr3_aa: CASSYSGTGFTTKYF

d_call: .
v_call: TRBV28
j_call: TRBJ2-7
clone_size: .
cdr3_nt: TGTGCCAGCAGTTCTTCCCTCACAACCGGGAGACTGTACGAGCAGTACTTC
cdr3_aa: CASSSSLTTGRLYEQYF

d_call: .
v_call: TRBV7-9
j_call: TRBJ2-7
clone_size: .
cdr3_nt: TGTGCCAGCAGCTCGGACTACTACGAGCAGTACTTC
cdr3_aa: CASSSDYYEQYF